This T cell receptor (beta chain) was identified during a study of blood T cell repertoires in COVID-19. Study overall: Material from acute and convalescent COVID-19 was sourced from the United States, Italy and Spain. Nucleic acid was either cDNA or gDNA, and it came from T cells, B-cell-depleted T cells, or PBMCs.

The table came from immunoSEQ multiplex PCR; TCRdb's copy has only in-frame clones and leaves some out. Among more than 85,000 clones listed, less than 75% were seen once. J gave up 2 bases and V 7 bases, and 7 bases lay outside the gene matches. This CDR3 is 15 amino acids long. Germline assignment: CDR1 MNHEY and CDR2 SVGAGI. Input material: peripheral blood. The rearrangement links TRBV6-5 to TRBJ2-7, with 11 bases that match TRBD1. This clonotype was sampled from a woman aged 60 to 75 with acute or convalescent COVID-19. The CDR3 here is CASTPRTGGPYEQYF. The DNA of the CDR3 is TGTGCCAGCACTCCCCGGACAGGGGGCCCCTACGAGCAGTACTTC.